A single sample gave rise to the 19 T cell receptor beta chains below, sequenced in a study of blood T cell repertoires in COVID-19. Clones were sequenced by immunoSEQ multiplex PCR, and TCRdb holds only the in-frame ones, with some missing. Among some 290,000 clones listed, roughly nine tenths were seen once. Input material: peripheral blood. The receptors stem from a man younger than 35 with active or convalescent COVID-19.

The chain carries TRBV11-2 and TRBJ2-7, with 8 bases matching TRBD1. The V gene's germline CDR1 is SGHAT and CDR2 FQNNGV. This CDR3 spans 16 amino acids. With 1 base clipped from V and 4 bases from J, the junction kept 9 bases outside the gene matches. The CDR3 sequence is CASSLGQGASRYEQYF. CDR3 nucleotide sequence: TGTGCCAGCAGCTTAGGTCAGGGGGCGAGCCGTTACGAGCAGTACTTC.

This rearrangement joins TRBV6-6 to TRBJ1-1, with TRBD1 matching over 8 bases. Per the germline V gene, CDR1 is MNHNY and CDR2 is SVGAGI (reference sequence). This CDR3 region has 14 residues. The ends lost 6 bases at V and 11 bases at J; junction bases unmatched: 14. The CDR3 nucleotides are TGTGCCAGCAGACGGGACAGGCATCCATCGGCGGCTTTCTTT. Its protein product is CASRRDRHPSAAFF.

The chain carries TRBV19 and TRBJ1-4; D is unresolved. Trimming stripped 2 bases from V and 3 bases from J, with 4 bases between. The CDR3 contains 13 residues. CDR1 and CDR2 from the germline V gene are LNHDA and SQIVND (reference sequence). CDR3: CASSITPNEKLFF. The CDR3 DNA is TGTGCCAGTAGTATAACTCCTAATGAAAAACTGTTTTTT.

The CDR3 protein is CASSDQVGANVLTF. CDR3 nucleotides: TGTGCCAGCAGTGATCAGGTTGGGGCCAACGTCCTGACTTTC. The rearrangement joins TRBV6-1 to TRBJ2-6; no reliable D call. The CDR3 spans 14 residues. Per the germline V gene, CDR1 is MNHNS and CDR2 is SASEGT. V was trimmed by 3 bases and J by 3 bases, leaving 6 bases between them.

The V and J genes are TRBV7-3 and TRBJ2-1; unclear D gene. This CDR3 is built from 13 residues. The germline CDR1 and CDR2 sequences are SGHTA and FQGTGA. Deletions cut 2 bases from V and 10 bases from J, with 12 bases between. CDR3 loop: CASSLAGLREQFF. DNA of the CDR3: TGTGCCAGCAGCTTAGCCGGCTTGCGGGAGCAGTTCTTC.

The rearrangement links TRBV29-1 to TRBJ2-2, with 9 bases matching TRBD1. This CDR3 is built from 14 residues. J was trimmed by 5 bases and V by 6 bases; bases with no gene match: 7. In germline, CDR1 is SQVTM, CDR2 ANQGSEA. CDR3 sequence reads: CSVAKQGATGELFF. The CDR3 DNA sequence: TGCAGCGTCGCTAAACAGGGGGCGACCGGGGAGCTGTTTTTT.

This clone was observed a single time. This chain links TRBV6-6 with TRBJ2-1; the match to TRBD2 covers 12 bases. The V gene's germline CDR1 is MNHNY and CDR2 SVGAGI (reference sequence). This CDR3 has 15 residues. With 6 bases clipped from V and 6 bases from J, the junction kept 6 bases outside the gene matches. For the CDR3, the DNA is TGTGCCAGCAGCCTAGCGGGAGGGCCAAGCAATGAGCAGTTCTTC. It yields the protein CASSLAGGPSNEQFF.

This clone has a handful of counts. The CDR3: CASGTSGFGYTF. CDR3 nucleotide sequence: TGTGCTAGTGGTACCTCAGGGTTTGGCTACACCTTC. The chain combines TRBV12-5 with TRBJ1-2, with D maybe TRBD1 (5 bases). V was trimmed by 5 bases and J by 7 bases, leaving 11 bases between them. CDR3 length equals 12 residues. CDR1 and CDR2 (germline): LGHNT, FRNRAP.

The chain joins TRBV19 to TRBJ1-1; TRBD1 aligns across 9 bases. This CDR3 has 13 amino acids. The germline V gene encodes CDR1 LNHDA and CDR2 SQIVND (reference sequence). V was pared by 10 bases and J by 3 bases, with 6 bases of the junction left unmatched. CDR3 region: CATSRDRDTEAFF. CDR3 nucleotide sequence: TGTGCCACCTCCCGGGACAGGGACACTGAAGCTTTCTTT.

The chain is built from TRBV5-4 and TRBJ2-7, with TRBD2 as a possible D gene (6 bases). Trimming removed 3 bases at V and 0 bases at J, with 10 bases between. The germline CDR1 and CDR2 sequences are SGHNT and YYREEE (reference sequence). The length of the CDR3 is 14 residues. DNA of the CDR3: TGTGCCAGCAGCTCGGGGGTCGCCTCCTACGAGCAGTACTTC. Translated, it gives CASSSGVASYEQYF.

The chain joins TRBV12-3 or TRBV12-4 to TRBJ1-1; D uncertain. The V gene lost 3 bases and the J gene lost 4 bases, with 6 bases spanning the gap. This CDR3 is built from 12 residues. The CDR3 spells CASSFQFTEAFF. DNA for the CDR3: TGTGCCAGCAGTTTCCAGTTCACTGAAGCTTTCTTT.

The chain links TRBV5-1 to TRBJ2-3, with TRBD1 matching 8 bases. Germline CDR1 and CDR2: SGHRS and YFSETQ. The CDR3 is 15 residues long. Trimming took 0 bases from V and 2 from J; bases not matched to a gene: 2. Written as DNA, the CDR3 is TGCGCCAGCAGCTTGGTGACAGGGGTCACAGATACGCAGTATTTT. Its protein is CASSLVTGVTDTQYF. The whole variable domain, filled in from reference TRBV5-1 and TRBJ2-3, reads KAGVTQTPRYLIKTRGQQVTLSCSPISGHRSVSWYQQTPGQGLQFLFEYFSETQRNKGNFPGRFSGRQFSNSRSEMNVSTLELGDSALYLCASSLVTGVTDTQYFGPGTRLTVL.

V usage is TRBV2 and J usage is TRBJ1-1; weak D call: TRBD1 (5 bases). V lost 2 bases, J lost 1 base, and 11 bases lay in between. CDR1 and CDR2 (germline): SNHLY, FYNNEI. This CDR3 is built from 15 residues. CDR3 residues: CASSERGIGNTEAFF. CDR3 DNA: TGTGCCAGCAGTGAAAGGGGAATCGGGAACACTGAAGCTTTCTTT.

This sequence joins TRBV29-1 and TRBJ2-5; D unclear. V was cut by 2 bases and J by 3 bases, with 10 bases left in between. CDR1 is SQVTM and CDR2 is ANQGSEA in the germline V gene. There are 13 residues in the CDR3. The CDR3 DNA is TGCAGCGTTGAAAGTCAGAACGAAGAGACCCAGTACTTC. This gives the protein CSVESQNEETQYF.

The chain is built from TRBV24-1 and TRBJ2-7; possibly TRBD2 for D (5 bases). V was trimmed by 3 bases and J by 2 bases, leaving 13 bases between them. The germline V gene encodes CDR1 KGHDR and CDR2 SFDVKD. This CDR3 contains 15 residues. Here the CDR3 DNA reads TGTGCCACCAGTGATCCGCGGGTGCCCCCCTACGAGCAGTACTTC. It is translated as CATSDPRVPPYEQYF.

The chain joins TRBV5-1 to TRBJ2-2; the match to TRBD1 covers 7 bases. The V gene end was trimmed by 6 bases and the J gene end by 5 bases; junction bases not matched to a gene: 13. CDR3 size: 16 residues. Germline lookup yields CDR1 SGHRS and CDR2 YFSETQ. The CDR3, as DNA: TGCGCCAGCAACAATCCCCAGGGGGTAGGGACCGGGGAGCTGTTTTTT. Translation: CASNNPQGVGTGELFF. Full variable domain (remainder filled in from reference TRBV5-1 and TRBJ2-2): KAGVTQTPRYLIKTRGQQVTLSCSPISGHRSVSWYQQTPGQGLQFLFEYFSETQRNKGNFPGRFSGRQFSNSRSEMNVSTLELGDSALYLCASNNPQGVGTGELFFGEGSRLTVL.

The chain joins TRBV5-6 to TRBJ2-2, with D perhaps matching TRBD1 (6 bases). The CDR3 covers 15 residues. Trimming cost V 4 bases and J 7 bases, with 17 bases left between them. Germline V gives CDR1 SGHDT, CDR2 YYEEEE. As DNA, the CDR3 is TGTGCCAGCAGCCCTACAGGGTTCCCCCTCGGGGAGCTGTTTTTT. Amino acids: CASSPTGFPLGELFF.

The chain is built from TRBV27 and TRBJ1-3; D is undetermined. V was pared by 6 bases and J by 0 bases, with 12 bases between. Germline loops: CDR1 MNHEY, CDR2 SMNVEV (reference sequence). This CDR3 comprises 15 residues. CDR3 DNA sequence: TGTGCCAGCAGAGCGAACTCCTACTCTGGAAACACCATATATTTT. Amino acids: CASRANSYSGNTIYF.

This clone was picked up one time. This chain uses TRBV28 with TRBJ1-5, with D uncertain. The germline V gene encodes CDR1 MDHEN and CDR2 SYDVKM. The germline V and J ends were trimmed by 6 bases and 3 bases, with 12 bases remaining between them. The CDR3 contains 14 residues. Here the CDR3 reads CASREDGYNQPQHF. The CDR3 DNA reads as TGTGCCAGCAGGGAGGACGGCTACAATCAGCCCCAGCATTTT.